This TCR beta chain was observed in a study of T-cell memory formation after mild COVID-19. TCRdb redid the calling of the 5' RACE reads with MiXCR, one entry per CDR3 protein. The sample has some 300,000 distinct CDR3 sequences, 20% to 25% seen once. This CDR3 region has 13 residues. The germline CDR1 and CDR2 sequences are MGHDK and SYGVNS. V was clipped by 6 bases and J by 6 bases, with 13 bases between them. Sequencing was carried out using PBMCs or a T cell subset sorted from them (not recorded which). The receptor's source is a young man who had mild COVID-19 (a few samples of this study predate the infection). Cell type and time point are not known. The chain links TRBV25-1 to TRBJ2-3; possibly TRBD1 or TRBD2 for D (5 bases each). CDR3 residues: CASSPIGADTQYF. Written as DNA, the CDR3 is TGTGCCAGCAGCCCCATCGGGGCCGATACGCAGTATTTT.